Sequencing of this T cell receptor (beta chain) was carried out in a study of OX40 agonist ivuxolimab in advanced cancers. Trimming cost V 4 bases and J 12 bases, with 16 bases left between them. Germline CDR1 SGHNT, CDR2 YENEEA. This CDR3 contains 13 residues. Using immunoSEQ multiplex PCR, the repertoire was profiled, and TCRdb retains in-frame clones only, with some absent. Here the sample spans 50,000 to 75,000 clones, 91% being singletons. Patients were ruled out by autoimmune disease history or systemic immunosuppression. The clonotype was recovered from an adult with an advanced solid tumor such as melanoma, head and neck, liver or kidney cancer. The sequenced sample was CD4+ or CD8+ T cells sorted from blood, obtained in a trial of the OX40 agonist ivuxolimab. The chain recombines TRBV11-3 with TRBJ2-1; TRBD2 is a possible D gene (6 bases). Here the CDR3 reads CASSYGMARGQFF. The CDR3, as DNA: TGTGCCAGCAGCTACGGGATGGCGCGGGGGCAGTTCTTC.